One sample yielded the 22 T cell receptor beta chains listed below, sequenced in a study of shared clonotypes between healthy human individuals (dated by TCRdb to the early 2020s). Library preparation was by the immunoSEQ multiplex PCR assay. TCRdb mirrors the immuneACCESS table, restricted to in-frame sequences. Some clones are absent from its copies; in checked studies, under half trace to an unresolved V gene, and the reason for the others is unknown. Recorded for this sample are millions of clones; approximately 95% of them occurred a single time. The ten largest clones take up 0.35% to 0.5% of the sample. Source material: naive CD4+ T cells from PBMCs. The cell subset or site label here, explained by the study, means: CD45RA+ positively selected. Receptors originate from a man between 18 and 29 years old in good health. Some clones in this sample may be carry-over from other donors' samples.

V gene TRBV5-1 combines with J gene TRBJ1-4; D gene unclear. This CDR3 contains 15 residues. V dropped 4 bases and J dropped 1 base, with 11 bases sitting between them. Germline values: CDR1 SGHRS, CDR2 YFSETQ. The CDR3 spells CASSKDRLTNEKLFF. CDR3 coding DNA: TGCGCCAGCAGCAAGGACCGCTTAACTAATGAAAAACTGTTTTTT. The variable domain in full, with the rest retrieved from reference TRBV5-1 and TRBJ1-4, is KAGVTQTPRYLIKTRGQQVTLSCSPISGHRSVSWYQQTPGQGLQFLFEYFSETQRNKGNFPGRFSGRQFSNSRSEMNVSTLELGDSALYLCASSKDRLTNEKLFFGSGTQLSVL.

J is TRBJ2-4 and V is TRBV14; maybe TRBD2 (5 bases). V gave up 4 bases and J gave up 6 bases, with 10 bases separating them. The CDR3 sequence is 13 residues long. Germline V gene sequence: CDR1 SGHDN, CDR2 FVKESK. As DNA, the CDR3 is TGTGCCAGCAGCCCCCCTCGGGGAAACATTCAGTACTTC. Translated, it gives CASSPPRGNIQYF.

This sequence joins TRBV2 and TRBJ2-1; D may be TRBD1 (5 bases). The CDR3 is 17 amino acids. Per germline, CDR1 SNHLY and CDR2 FYNNEI. Between the trimmed V and J ends, which lost 6 bases and 1 base, there was a span of 19 bases. CDR3 in amino acids: CASRLTRVPGSYNEQFF. Here the CDR3 DNA reads TGTGCCAGCAGACTGACCAGGGTTCCGGGTTCCTACAATGAGCAGTTCTTC.

The CDR3 bases are TGTGCCAGCAGCTTAACCGGGACCTGGGCCGGGGAGCTGTTTTTT. The encoded protein is CASSLTGTWAGELFF. The chain joins TRBV7-3 to TRBJ2-2; D is perhaps TRBD1 or TRBD2 (5 bases each). Germline V gene lookup returns CDR1 SGHTA and CDR2 FQGTGA. V dropped 0 bases and J dropped 6 bases, with 11 bases sitting between them. This CDR3 region has 15 residues.

The chain joins TRBV6-5 to TRBJ1-2; D not certain. V was clipped by 0 bases and J by 0 bases, with 5 bases between them. The length of the CDR3 is 14 residues. CDR1 and CDR2 (germline): MNHEY, SVGAGI. DNA for the CDR3: TGTGCCAGCAGTTACTCGGCCACTAACTATGGCTACACCTTC. This encodes CASSYSATNYGYTF.

This clone was observed once. The J gene is TRBJ2-7, the V gene TRBV11-2; TRBD2 is a possible D gene (6 bases). Germline V gene sequence: CDR1 SGHAT, CDR2 FQNNGV. CDR3 size: 14 residues. Trimming left V 5 bases short and J 2 bases short, with 13 bases between. CDR3 sequence reads: CASSPRDFAYEQYF. CDR3 DNA: TGTGCCAGCAGCCCCCGGGACTTCGCCTACGAGCAGTACTTC.

This clone came up once. Other DNA sequences within the sample encode an identical CDR3. The genes are TRBV27 and TRBJ1-2, with D perhaps TRBD1 (5 bases). V dropped 0 bases and J dropped 2 bases, with 7 bases sitting between them. Germline values: CDR1 MNHEY, CDR2 SMNVEV (reference sequence). CDR3 length: 14 amino acids. Here the CDR3 reads CASSLSPGNYGYTF. Here the CDR3 DNA reads TGTGCCAGCAGTTTATCGCCAGGGAACTATGGCTACACCTTC.

This chain joins TRBV7-2 and TRBJ2-7; no clear D gene. This CDR3 is 13 amino acids long. The ends were cut back, 1 base at V and 6 bases at J, with 10 bases in the middle. Looked up from germline, CDR1 is SGHTA and CDR2 is FQGNSA. The DNA of the CDR3 is TGTGCCAGCAGCTTAGTCCCGCTGGGCGAGCAGTACTTC. Protein sequence: CASSLVPLGEQYF. Using reference TRBV7-2 and TRBJ2-7 for the parts outside the CDR3, the full variable domain is GAGVSQSPSNKVTEKGKDVELRCDPISGHTALYWYRQSLGQGLEFLIYFQGNSAPDKSGLPSDRFSAERTGGSVSTLTIQRTQQEDSAVYLCASSLVPLGEQYFGPGTRLTVT.

The rearrangement uses TRBV28 and TRBJ1-5; 8 bases map to TRBD1. The CDR3 covers 17 residues. Trimming took 6 bases from V and 2 from J; bases not matched to a gene: 12. Per germline, CDR1 MDHEN and CDR2 SYDVKM. The DNA of the CDR3 is TGTGCCAGCAGCCCAGCGACAGGGGTATACGGCAATCAGCCCCAGCATTTT. This sequence encodes CASSPATGVYGNQPQHF.

The chain has TRBV13 and TRBJ2-7, with 9 positions matching TRBD2. CDR1 and CDR2 (germline): PRHDT, FYEKMQ (reference sequence). The CDR3 spans 17 residues. Germline trimming cut 0 bases from V and 6 bases from J; bases unmatched to any gene: 12. The CDR3 protein is CASSLGLRASGMGEQYF. The CDR3 DNA reads as TGTGCCAGCAGCTTAGGCCTTAGGGCTAGCGGGATGGGCGAGCAGTACTTC.

This chain connects TRBV18 to TRBJ2-5, with D maybe TRBD1 (5 bases). The V end was cut by 6 bases, the J end by 3 bases, with 14 bases between. The germline CDR1 and CDR2 sequences are KGHSH and LQKENI. The CDR3 consists of 14 residues. The CDR3 region is CASSPTPREETQYF. The DNA of the CDR3 is TGTGCCAGCTCCCCGACGCCCAGGGAAGAGACCCAGTACTTC.

V is TRBV28 and J is TRBJ2-3; a possible D gene is TRBD2 (6 bases). CDR1 is MDHEN, CDR2 SYDVKM, per germline. Trimming shortened V by 3 bases and J by 3 bases, and 13 bases separated the two germline ends. This CDR3 comprises 15 residues. The CDR3 loop is CASSFRRARTDTQYF. The CDR3, as DNA: TGTGCCAGCAGTTTCCGGAGGGCGAGGACAGATACGCAGTATTTT.

On this clone: Additional DNA sequences in this sample encode the identical CDR3. The chain combines TRBV7-2 with TRBJ2-2; D possibly corresponds to TRBD1 (5 bases). Germline-derived CDR1 and CDR2 are SGHTA and FQGNSA. The CDR3 covers 15 residues. The V end lost 2 bases, the J end lost 1 base, and 8 bases lay between the germline ends. CDR3 amino acids: CASSLRQGNTGELFF. CDR3 coding DNA: TGTGCCAGCAGCTTAAGGCAGGGGAACACCGGGGAGCTGTTTTTT.

This chain links TRBV11-3 with TRBJ1-2; D gene ambiguous. V was cut by 1 base and J by 4 bases, with 19 bases left in between. CDR3 length equals 17 residues. CDR1 and CDR2 (germline): SGHNT, YENEEA. CDR3 residues: CASSLGPRGTSPYGYTF. CDR3 nucleotides: TGTGCCAGCAGCTTAGGTCCCCGGGGAACGAGCCCCTATGGCTACACCTTC.

The J gene is TRBJ2-1, the V gene TRBV23-1; 11 positions agree with TRBD2. TRBV23-1 is flagged as an ORF with uncertain function. V trimming: 2 bases; J trimming: 7 bases; junction bases outside the gene matches: 10. The CDR3 consists of 17 residues. CDR3 protein: CASSQPRLAGGGNEQFF. The DNA for the CDR3 is TGCGCCAGCAGTCAACCCCGGCTAGCGGGAGGAGGGAATGAGCAGTTCTTC.

The V and J genes are TRBV6-1 and TRBJ2-1; no clear D. This CDR3 is 14 amino acids long. Trimming cost V 6 bases and J 0 bases, with 9 bases left between them. CDR1 and CDR2 (germline): MNHNS, SASEGT. The CDR3 region has the DNA TGTGCCAGCAGGGAACAGAGCTCCTACAATGAGCAGTTCTTC. Its translation: CASREQSSYNEQFF.

The rearrangement uses TRBV6-1 and TRBJ1-1; no definite D call. Trimming stripped 4 bases from V and 0 bases from J, with 6 bases between. In germline, CDR1 is MNHNS, CDR2 SASEGT. CDR3 length: 13 amino acids. The CDR3 DNA is TGTGCCAGCAGTGCGGAGATGAACACTGAAGCTTTCTTT. Translating gives CASSAEMNTEAFF.

The chain recombines TRBV19 with TRBJ2-1, with a possible D match to TRBD1 (5 bases). The CDR3 covers 15 residues. Germline V CDR1 and CDR2: LNHDA, SQIVND (reference sequence). Trimming pared 4 bases from V and 0 bases from J, leaving 10 bases between. The CDR3 bases are TGTGCCAGTAGTAAGACAGAACTCTCCTACAATGAGCAGTTCTTC. Translation: CASSKTELSYNEQFF.

As concerns this clone: This same CDR3 is encoded by further DNA sequences in the sample. The V and J genes are TRBV7-2 and TRBJ2-5, with 7 bases matching TRBD1. The trim removed 3 bases at V and 11 bases at J, leaving 9 bases unmatched. CDR1 is SGHTA, CDR2 FQGNSA, per germline. This CDR3 region has 13 residues. Here the CDR3 DNA reads TGTGCCAGCAGCTTCGACAGGGTTGGGGAGCAGTACTTC. Its translation is CASSFDRVGEQYF.

This clone was detected only a few times. At the DNA level, this CDR3 is encoded by other sequences in the same sample as well. The V and J genes are TRBV2 and TRBJ1-5; D unresolved. The CDR3 contains 11 residues. With 6 bases removed from V and 7 bases from J, the gap between germline ends came to 7 bases. CDR1 and CDR2 (germline): SNHLY, FYNNEI. The CDR3 nucleotides read TGTGCCAGCAGGTTAGGGCAGCCCCAGCATTTT. This encodes CASRLGQPQHF.

The chain combines TRBV10-3 with TRBJ2-5, with a possible D match to TRBD2 (5 bases). This CDR3 is 14 amino acids long. The V and J ends lost 4 bases and 2 bases respectively, with 11 bases between them. The V gene's germline CDR1 is ENHRY and CDR2 SYGVKD. CDR3 sequence: CAISVLTGQETQYF. Here the CDR3 DNA reads TGTGCCATCAGTGTGCTGACGGGACAAGAGACCCAGTACTTC.

This clone was seen only once. The rearrangement joins TRBV18 to TRBJ1-5; 7 nucleotides agree with TRBD1. The CDR3 contains 16 residues. V lost 3 bases and J lost 4; bases outside the gene matches: 9. Germline V gives CDR1 KGHSH, CDR2 LQKENI. CDR3 amino acids: CASSPPEGAGNQPQHF. CDR3 nucleotide sequence: TGTGCCAGCTCACCTCCCGAGGGGGCTGGAAATCAGCCCCAGCATTTT.